A single sample is the source of the 27 T cell receptor beta chains below, sequenced in a study of metastatic and nonmetastatic thyroid tumors. TCRdb recomputed clones from the PCR reads via MiXCR. The sample carries approximately 25,000 clones, 15% recorded once. Among the patients, none had received any treatment before thyroid surgery. Material for sequencing was blood. These receptors all stem from a male donor with papillary thyroid cancer or a benign thyroid nodule (not recorded which). Some clones in this sample may be carry-over from other donors' samples.

This chain uses TRBV27 with TRBJ2-7; TRBD2 agrees at 11 bases. This CDR3 region has 18 residues. The germline V gene has CDR1 MNHEY and CDR2 SMNVEV (reference sequence). J gave up 5 bases and V 5 bases, and 17 bases lay outside the gene matches. DNA of the CDR3: TGTGCCAGCAGTCCACTCCCCGTTGTGATTAGCGGGAGGGACGAGCAGTACTTC. It codes for CASSPLPVVISGRDEQYF.

For this clone: A junction boundary mismatches the germline segment, possibly from a read error. This chain connects TRBV5-1 to TRBJ2-2; the D call may be TRBD1 or TRBD2 (5 bases each). CDR1 is SGHRS, CDR2 YFSETQ, per germline. The CDR3 spans 15 residues. The CDR3 bases are TGCTCCAGCAGCTTGAGGGTTGACAGTTCAGGGGAGCTGTTTTTT. Residues: CSSSLRVDSSGELFF.

Comment on this clone: One end of the junction varies from germline; a read error may be responsible. The V gene is TRBV5-1, the J gene TRBJ2-5, with a weak D call TRBD2 (7 bases). The CDR3 loop spans 16 amino acids. Looked up from germline, CDR1 is SGHRS and CDR2 is YFSETQ. For the CDR3, the DNA is TGCGCCAGCAGCCGGGGGGCCCCTCAGTACCAAGAGGCCCATTACTTC. It translates to CASSRGAPQYQEAHYF. Based on the CDR3 plus reference TRBV5-1 and TRBJ2-5, the full variable domain is KAGVTQTPRYLIKTRGQQVTLSCSPISGHRSVSWYQQTPGQGLQFLFEYFSETQRNKGNFPGRFSGRQFSNSRSEMNVSTLELGDSALYLCASSRGAPQYQEAHYFGPGTRLLVL.

This clone was counted ten times or more. The V call is TRBV5-5, the J call TRBJ2-5; a possible D gene is TRBD2 (6 bases). CDR1 is SGHKS and CDR2 is YYEKEE in the germline V gene (reference sequence). V was pared by 7 bases and J by 1 base, with 17 bases between. The CDR3 spans 15 residues. CDR3 DNA: TGTGCCAGCGGACAAGCTTGGGGGGTCCAAGAGACCCAGTACTTC. This translates into CASGQAWGVQETQYF.

By proportion, this clone is large (0.1 to 1%). The chain links TRBV5-6 to TRBJ2-7; D not resolved. The CDR3 is 15 residues long. With 0 bases removed from V and 4 bases from J, the gap between germline ends came to 14 bases. The germline V gene has CDR1 SGHDT and CDR2 YYEEEE. CDR3 in amino acids: CASSLGLFLVYEQYF. CDR3 in DNA: TGTGCCAGCAGCTTGGGACTGTTTCTAGTTTACGAGCAGTACTTC.

This clone was observed at least ten times. The chain recombines TRBV6-1 with TRBJ2-5, with D perhaps TRBD2 (6 bases). Germline-derived CDR1 and CDR2 are MNHNS and SASEGT. Trimming removed 2 bases from V and 5 bases from J, with 15 bases in between. CDR3 length: 15 residues. The CDR3 DNA is TGTGCCAGCAGTGAAAAGGAGGAGGGCGGGGAGACCCAGTACTTC. This sequence encodes CASSEKEEGGETQYF.

The gene calls are TRBV30 and TRBJ1-2; D is undetermined. Trimming left V 5 bases short and J 3 bases short, with 10 bases between. Germline V gene sequence: CDR1 GTSNPN, CDR2 SVGIG (reference sequence). The CDR3 has 12 residues. The CDR3 bases are TGTGCCTGGGGACGGGGAGACTATGGCTACACCTTC. The encoded protein is CAWGRGDYGYTF.

In this sample, this clone turned up a few times. V and J are TRBV6-5 and TRBJ2-7; maybe TRBD1 (5 bases). The CDR3 runs 13 residues. The germline V gene encodes CDR1 MNHEY and CDR2 SVGAGI. Trimming left V 2 bases short and J 0 bases short, with 5 bases between. CDR3 sequence reads: CASSYQGSYEQYF. Here the CDR3 DNA reads TGTGCCAGCAGTTACCAGGGCTCCTACGAGCAGTACTTC.

This clone was seen many times. The CDR3 sequence is CASRPIANTGELFF. As DNA, the CDR3 is TGTGCCAGCAGACCGATCGCGAACACCGGGGAGCTGTTTTTT. The chain employs TRBV9 and TRBJ2-2; D unclear. Trimming pared 5 bases from V and 0 bases from J, leaving 8 bases between. The germline V gene encodes CDR1 SGDLS and CDR2 YYNGEE. The CDR3 runs to 14 residues.

This clone occurred many times. CDR3 protein: CASSIYPVDTQYF. As DNA, the CDR3 is TGTGCCAGTAGTATCTACCCTGTAGATACGCAGTATTTT. J is TRBJ2-3 and V is TRBV19; D is ambiguous. The V end was cut by 3 bases, the J end by 5 bases, with 9 bases between. Germline CDR1 is LNHDA and CDR2 is SQIVND (reference sequence). The CDR3 runs 13 residues. Full variable domain (outside the CDR3, taken from reference TRBV19 and TRBJ2-3): DGGITQSPKYLFRKEGQNVTLSCEQNLNHDAMYWYRQDPGQGLRLIYYSQIVNDFQKGDIAEGYSVSREKKESFPLTVTSAQKNPTAFYLCASSIYPVDTQYFGPGTRLTVL.

This clone was recorded many times. The chain joins TRBV2 to TRBJ2-5; TRBD1 might be the D (7 bases). Per the germline V gene, CDR1 is SNHLY and CDR2 is FYNNEI. V lost 6 bases and J lost 5, with 16 bases in between. This CDR3 has 14 residues. CDR3 sequence (DNA): TGTGCCAGCAGCCTCCAGGGGGGCTCGGAGACCCAGTACTTC. This encodes CASSLQGGSETQYF.

This rearrangement joins TRBV5-1 to TRBJ1-3; maybe TRBD1 (6 bases). The length of the CDR3 is 15 residues. Trimming left V 4 bases short and J 6 bases short, with 17 bases between. The germline V gene encodes CDR1 SGHRS and CDR2 YFSETQ. The CDR3, as DNA: TGCGCCAGCAGCGTCGCCTCCCCAGGGGTAAACACCATATATTTT. It is translated as CASSVASPGVNTIYF.

This clone was observed many times. The chain joins TRBV6-1 to TRBJ2-5, with 8 bases matching TRBD1. From germline, CDR1 is MNHNS and CDR2 SASEGT. The CDR3 spans 18 residues. The trim removed 4 bases at V and 3 bases at J, leaving 16 bases unmatched. The CDR3: CASSATNSWTGLKETQYF. The CDR3 nucleotides read TGTGCCAGCAGTGCCACGAACTCTTGGACAGGGCTGAAAGAGACCCAGTACTTC.

The chain links TRBV20-1 to TRBJ1-3; D is ambiguous. Trimming took 0 bases from V and 4 from J, leaving 10 bases between them. CDR1 is DFQATT, CDR2 SNEGSKA, per germline (reference sequence). The CDR3 runs to 14 residues. CDR3 nucleotides: TGCAGTGCTAGAGATTACCGCAGGGGAAACACCATATATTTT. Amino acids: CSARDYRRGNTIYF.

This clone was seen repeatedly, ten times or more. The chain uses TRBV27 and TRBJ2-2; 9 bases line up with TRBD1. The CDR3 has 17 residues. Germline V gene sequence: CDR1 MNHEY, CDR2 SMNVEV (reference sequence). Germline trimming cut 6 bases from V and 4 bases from J; bases unmatched to any gene: 12. CDR3 DNA: TGTGCCAGCAGGAATCTACCGGGACAGGGCGTCACCGGGGAGCTGTTTTTT. Translating it yields CASRNLPGQGVTGELFF.

Concerning this clone: A read error is possible here, since a much larger clone lies one base away. The V and J genes are TRBV5-6 and TRBJ2-7, with TRBD2 matching 13 bases. The CDR3 covers 16 residues. The V segment lost 8 bases and the J segment 4 bases; nucleotides outside the gene matches: 12. Germline V gives CDR1 SGHDT, CDR2 YYEEEE. CDR3 bases: TGTGCCAGGAGCGCCCCGACTAGCGGGAGGTTGTACGAGCAGTACTTC. It encodes CARSAPTSGRLYEQYF.

With regard to this clone: Since a much larger clone is just one base distant, this may be a read error. The J gene is TRBJ1-1, the V gene TRBV5-6, with a possible D match to TRBD1 (5 bases). Germline CDR1 SGHDT, CDR2 YYEEEE. The ends were cut back, 5 bases at V and 2 bases at J, with 19 bases in the middle. The CDR3 spans 16 residues. Here the CDR3 DNA reads TGTGCCAGCAGTTCTGGTACCAGGACACATAACACTGAAGCTTTCTTT. Residues: CASSSGTRTHNTEAFF. The full variable domain, with the rest looked up from reference TRBV5-6 and TRBJ1-1, is DAGVTQSPTHLIKTRGQQVTLRCSPKSGHDTVSWYQQALGQGPQFIFQYYEEEERQRGNFPDRFSGHQFPNYSSELNVNALLLGDSALYLCASSSGTRTHNTEAFFGQGTRLTVV.

J is TRBJ1-2 and V is TRBV20-1, with TRBD1 matching over 8 bases. CDR3 size: 17 residues. CDR1 is DFQATT, CDR2 SNEGSKA, per germline (reference sequence). The V and J ends lost 0 bases and 3 bases, in that order; junction bases with no gene match: 12. The CDR3 loop is CSARDLRLTGEDYGYTF. DNA of the CDR3: TGCAGTGCTAGAGATTTGAGGCTGACAGGGGAGGACTATGGCTACACCTTC.

This clone came up many times. The chain carries TRBV11-1 and TRBJ2-7, with D maybe TRBD2 (6 bases). Germline V gene lookup returns CDR1 SGHAT and CDR2 FQDESV (reference sequence). CDR3 length: 16 amino acids. Trimming removed 1 base from V and 5 bases from J, with 18 bases in between. The CDR3 protein is CASSLVSIGGNHEQYF. In nucleotides, the CDR3 is TGTGCCAGCAGCTTAGTAAGTATTGGAGGGAACCACGAGCAGTACTTC.

This clone appeared many times. V is TRBV27 and J is TRBJ2-1; D is undetermined. The germline V and J ends were trimmed by 2 bases and 7 bases, with 9 bases remaining between them. The CDR3 has 13 amino acids. Germline CDR1 MNHEY, CDR2 SMNVEV (reference sequence). Here the CDR3 DNA reads TGTGCCAGCAGTTTAAGTTGGAGAAATGAGCAGTTCTTC. It codes for CASSLSWRNEQFF.

The sample holds many counts of this clone. V and J are TRBV30 and TRBJ2-1, with 9 bases aligning to TRBD2. CDR3 size: 14 residues. Germline CDR1 reads GTSNPN; CDR2 reads SVGIG (reference sequence). The J segment lost 7 bases and the V segment lost 2 bases, leaving 6 bases of the junction unmatched. This CDR3 is CAWSRGGGSNEQFF. The CDR3 nucleotides read TGTGCCTGGAGTCGCGGGGGGGGCTCGAATGAGCAGTTCTTC.

This clone was seen only a few times. The chain uses TRBV5-6 and TRBJ2-5; TRBD2 is a possible D gene (5 bases). The CDR3 is made up of 12 amino acids. V lost 4 bases and J lost 2, with 6 bases in between. CDR1 SGHDT and CDR2 YYEEEE come from the germline V gene. CDR3 residues: CASSPGQETQYF. CDR3 nucleotides: TGTGCCAGCAGCCCGGGACAAGAGACCCAGTACTTC.

This clone showed up many times. The chain has TRBV27 and TRBJ2-3; D might be TRBD1 (6 bases). Trimming left V 2 bases short and J 9 bases short, with 12 bases between. The length of the CDR3 is 13 residues. CDR1 is MNHEY and CDR2 is SMNVEV in the germline V gene (reference sequence). The CDR3 nucleotides read TGTGCCAGCAGTTTAGGGGGCGAGGGGACGCAGTATTTT. Protein product: CASSLGGEGTQYF.

This clone was recorded many times. The chain couples TRBV9 to TRBJ1-2; 10 bases line up with TRBD1. J lost 3 bases, V lost 5 bases, and 4 bases had no gene match. Germline CDR1 SGDLS, CDR2 YYNGEE. CDR3 length equals 14 residues. CDR3 in amino acids: CASSPGTGDYGYTF. DNA of the CDR3: TGTGCCAGCAGTCCCGGGACAGGGGACTATGGCTACACCTTC. The whole variable domain, filled in from reference TRBV9 and TRBJ1-2, reads DSGVTQTPKHLITATGQRVTLRCSPRSGDLSVYWYQQSLDQGLQFLIQYYNGEERAKGNILERFSAQQFPDLHSELNLSSLELGDSALYFCASSPGTGDYGYTFGSGTRLTVV.

The sample holds one count of this clone. The V call is TRBV5-1, the J call TRBJ2-7, with TRBD2 identical over 7 bases. Germline V gene data show CDR1 as SGHRS and CDR2 as YFSETQ. The CDR3 contains 15 residues. The trim removed 0 bases at V and 7 bases at J, leaving 10 bases unmatched. The CDR3 sequence is CASSLGGGGDKEQYF. The CDR3 region has the DNA TGCGCCAGCAGCTTGGGTGGCGGGGGAGACAAAGAGCAGTACTTC. Filled out from reference TRBV5-1 and TRBJ2-7, the complete variable domain reads KAGVTQTPRYLIKTRGQQVTLSCSPISGHRSVSWYQQTPGQGLQFLFEYFSETQRNKGNFPGRFSGRQFSNSRSEMNVSTLELGDSALYLCASSLGGGGDKEQYFGPGTRLTVT.

By share, this clone ranks as medium-sized. V gene TRBV6-1 combines with J gene TRBJ1-6, with no clear D. V lost 7 bases and J lost 0, with 13 bases in between. Germline CDR1 reads MNHNS; CDR2 reads SASEGT. The CDR3 is made up of 16 amino acids. The CDR3 reads CASIGQASSYNSPLHF. The CDR3 nucleotides are TGTGCCAGCATTGGTCAGGCGAGCTCCTATAATTCACCCCTCCACTTT.

In its sample, this clone is medium-sized. The CDR3 is CASSDRDFSYNEQFF. The CDR3 DNA follows: TGTGCCAGCAGCGACCGGGACTTCTCCTACAATGAGCAGTTCTTC. V is TRBV6-1 and J is TRBJ2-1; possible D gene TRBD2, 6 bases. CDR3 length: 15 residues. The V and J ends lost 6 bases and 0 bases respectively, with 12 bases between them. Germline loops: CDR1 MNHNS, CDR2 SASEGT.